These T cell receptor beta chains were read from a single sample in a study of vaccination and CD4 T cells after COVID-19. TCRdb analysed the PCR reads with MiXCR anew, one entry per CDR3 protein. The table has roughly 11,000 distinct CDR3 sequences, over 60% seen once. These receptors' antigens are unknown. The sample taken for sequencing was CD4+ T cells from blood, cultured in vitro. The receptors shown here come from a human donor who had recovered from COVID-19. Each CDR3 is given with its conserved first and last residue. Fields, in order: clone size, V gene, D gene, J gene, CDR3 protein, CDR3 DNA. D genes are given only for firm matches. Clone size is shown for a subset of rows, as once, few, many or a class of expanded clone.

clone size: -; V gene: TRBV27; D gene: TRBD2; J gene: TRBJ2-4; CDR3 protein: CASSYSGRAAKNIQYF; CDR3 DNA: TGTGCCAGCAGTTATAGCGGGAGGGCCGCCAAAAACATTCAGTACTTC
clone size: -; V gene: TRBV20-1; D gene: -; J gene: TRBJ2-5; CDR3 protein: CSPQAGEETQYF; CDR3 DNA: TGCAGTCCTCAGGCAGGTGAAGAGACCCAGTACTTC
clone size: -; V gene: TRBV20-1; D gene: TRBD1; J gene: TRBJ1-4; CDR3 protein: CSARETDRGKEKLFF; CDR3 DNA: TGCAGTGCTAGAGAAACGGACAGGGGCAAGGAAAAACTGTTTTTT
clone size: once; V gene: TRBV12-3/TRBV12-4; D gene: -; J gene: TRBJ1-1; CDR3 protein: CASGRGTEAFF; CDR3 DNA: TGTGCCAGCGGCCGGGGGACTGAAGCTTTCTTT
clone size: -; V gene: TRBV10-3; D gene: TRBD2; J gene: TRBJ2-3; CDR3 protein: CAIAWLAGTSTDTQYF; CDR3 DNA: TGTGCCATCGCTTGGCTAGCGGGAACAAGCACAGATACGCAGTATTTT
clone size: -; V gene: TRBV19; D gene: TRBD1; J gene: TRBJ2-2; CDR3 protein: CASSLDRVANTGELFF; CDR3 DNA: TGTGCCAGTAGTTTGGACAGGGTTGCGAACACCGGGGAGCTGTTTTTT
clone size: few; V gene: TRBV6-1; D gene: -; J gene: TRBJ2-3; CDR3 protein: CASSDRGSTQYF; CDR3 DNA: TGTGCCAGCAGTGACAGGGGCAGTACGCAGTATTTT
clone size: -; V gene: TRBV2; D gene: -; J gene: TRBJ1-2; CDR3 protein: CASSTIRRGSANYGYTF; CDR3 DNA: TGTGCCAGCAGCACCATCCGGCGGGGGTCAGCTAACTATGGCTACACCTTC
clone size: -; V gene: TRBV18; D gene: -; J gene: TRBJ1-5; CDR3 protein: CASSPTGQQPQHF; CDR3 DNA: TGTGCCAGCTCACCAACAGGGCAGCAGCCCCAGCATTTT
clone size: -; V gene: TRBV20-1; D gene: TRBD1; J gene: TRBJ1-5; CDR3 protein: CSAWTGGNQPQHF; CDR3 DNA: TGCAGTGCTTGGACAGGAGGGAATCAGCCCCAGCATTTT